Reported below is one TCR beta chain. Its antigen is unidentified. The sample comes from a study of OX40 agonist ivuxolimab in advanced cancers. Turning to the study itself: Dose-escalation cases comprised hepatocellular carcinoma, melanoma, renal cell or head and neck cancer.

Sequencing was performed with immunoSEQ multiplex PCR; in TCRdb, only in-frame clones are kept and a portion is missing. There are over 20,000 clones in the sample; over 65% occur only once, and approximately 16% lies in the top ten. Study-wide points: There was clonal expansion of CD4+ and CD8+ blood T cells by week 6 at 0.1 to 3.0 mg/kg. CD8+ T cells were the subset that, on average, had more expanded clones than CD4+. Among the nonresponders, some also had low normalized T-cell clonal expansion.

V was trimmed by 6 bases and J by 4 bases, leaving 18 bases between them. Per the germline V gene, CDR1 is LNHDA and CDR2 is SQIVND (reference sequence). This CDR3 has 15 residues. The sequencing used CD4+ or CD8+ T cells sorted from blood, collected in a trial of the OX40 agonist ivuxolimab. V gene TRBV19 combines with J gene TRBJ2-5, with TRBD1 as a possible D gene (6 bases). The clonotype originates from an adult with an advanced solid tumor such as melanoma, head and neck, liver or kidney cancer. The CDR3 DNA follows: TGTGCCAGTAGGAGAGAAGGACAGTTCGCAGAGACCCAGTACTTC. It encodes CASRREGQFAETQYF.